The next 5 T cell receptor beta chains were all read from a single sample in a study of early T cells in non-severe SARS-CoV-2 infection. TCRdb redid the calling of the 5' RACE reads with MiXCR, one entry per CDR3 protein. The sample lists around 100,000 distinct CDR3 sequences; roughly 17% were seen once. Sequences were obtained from whole blood. The receptors here all came from an adult who was a healthcare worker with PCR-confirmed SARS-CoV-2 infection or an uninfected control (not recorded which).

This clonotype was seen repeatedly, ten times or more. V is TRBV7-2 and J is TRBJ2-2; no clear D. Trimming cost V 5 bases and J 4 bases, with 2 bases left between them. The CDR3 runs 11 residues. Germline CDR1 is SGHTA and CDR2 is FQGNSA. The CDR3 protein is CASSVTGELFF. CDR3 in DNA: TGTGCCAGCAGCGTCACCGGGGAGCTGTTTTTT.

This clonotype occurred a few times. This chain links TRBV6-5 with TRBJ2-3; TRBD2 matches at 9 bases. There are 17 residues in the CDR3. Germline V CDR1 and CDR2: MNHEY, SVGAGI. The J segment lost 0 bases and the V segment lost 0 bases, leaving 4 bases of the junction unmatched. This CDR3 reads CASSYSWSGGSTDTQYF. CDR3 DNA sequence: TGTGCCAGCAGTTACTCCTGGAGCGGGGGGAGCACAGATACGCAGTATTTT.

Many counts were recorded for this clonotype. The chain couples TRBV7-9 to TRBJ1-1; TRBD1 aligns across 9 bases. Germline trimming cut 5 bases from V and 3 bases from J; bases unmatched to any gene: 13. The germline V gene encodes CDR1 SEHNR and CDR2 FQNEAQ (reference sequence). The CDR3 spans 17 residues. CDR3 sequence reads: CASSPGQGYPYDTEAFF. CDR3 DNA: TGTGCCAGCAGCCCGGGACAGGGCTACCCCTACGACACTGAAGCTTTCTTT.

The chain uses TRBV7-2 and TRBJ2-3; D remains ambiguous. This CDR3 spans 14 amino acids. Germline values: CDR1 SGHTA, CDR2 FQGNSA. With 1 base removed from V and 4 bases from J, the gap between germline ends came to 9 bases. CDR3: CASSLDVSPDTQYF. CDR3 sequence (DNA): TGTGCCAGCAGCTTAGACGTTTCCCCAGATACGCAGTATTTT. Variable domain in full (rest from reference TRBV7-2 and TRBJ2-3): GAGVSQSPSNKVTEKGKDVELRCDPISGHTALYWYRQSLGQGLEFLIYFQGNSAPDKSGLPSDRFSAERTGGSVSTLTIQRTQQEDSAVYLCASSLDVSPDTQYFGPGTRLTVL.

This clonotype was counted a few times. The chain carries TRBV7-2 and TRBJ2-3; TRBD2 matches 13 bases. Unmatched junction bases numbered 10, after V lost 5 bases and J lost 2 bases. The CDR3 loop spans 18 amino acids. Looked up from germline, CDR1 is SGHTA and CDR2 is FQGNSA. CDR3 sequence: CASSIPGTSGDLTDTQYF. In nucleotides, the CDR3 is TGTGCCAGCAGCATCCCCGGGACTAGCGGGGATCTCACAGATACGCAGTATTTT.